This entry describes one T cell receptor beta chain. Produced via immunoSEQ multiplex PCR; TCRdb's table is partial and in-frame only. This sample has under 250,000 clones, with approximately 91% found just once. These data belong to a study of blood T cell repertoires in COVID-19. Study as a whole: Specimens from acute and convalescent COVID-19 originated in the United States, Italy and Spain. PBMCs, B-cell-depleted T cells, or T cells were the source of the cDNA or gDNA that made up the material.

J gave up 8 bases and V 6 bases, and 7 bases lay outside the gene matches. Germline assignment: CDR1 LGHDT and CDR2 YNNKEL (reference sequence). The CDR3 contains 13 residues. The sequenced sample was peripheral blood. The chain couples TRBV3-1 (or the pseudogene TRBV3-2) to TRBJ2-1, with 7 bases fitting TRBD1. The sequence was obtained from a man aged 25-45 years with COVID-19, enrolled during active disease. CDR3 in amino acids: CASRPSTGDEQFF. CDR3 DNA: TGTGCCAGCAGACCGAGTACAGGGGATGAGCAGTTCTTC.